This T cell receptor (beta chain) stems from a study of regulatory T cells in long-lasting Graves disease (dated by TCRdb to the early 2020s). Looking at the study overall: To count as having persistent Graves' disease, a patient had to have received antithyroid drug treatment for over 5 years with TSH receptor autoantibodies remaining persistently positive. Persistent Graves' disease patients were compared with newly diagnosed Graves' disease patients by peripheral blood TCR sequencing and RNA sequencing. The study took place in China and was registered as a clinical trial. In the clinical cohort, patients with persistent Graves' disease had used antithyroid drugs for an average of about 10.3 years. TCR sequencing covered some 13 persistent and approximately 20 newly diagnosed Graves' disease patients, some 33 samples in total.

What the work shows at the level of the full study, not this receptor alone: More public clonotypes were shared among persistent patients (approximately 3,000) than among newly diagnosed patients (more than 900). Lower TCR Shannon entropy and fewer highly expanded clones were observed in persistent Graves' disease patients than in newly diagnosed patients, which suggested clonal expansion. TRBV28, TRBJ1-2 and TRBJ2-5 were preferentially used in persistent disease, while TRBV20-1 and TRBJ2-1 were favored in newly diagnosed disease. Sequencing and analysis were restricted to the TCR beta chain. Only peripheral blood was studied, because thyroid tissue, the primary lesion, was inaccessible. The authors noted that the small sample size was a limitation that may lower accuracy.

The sample's time point label, decoded: persistent/refractory GD, antithyroid drugs over 5 years with positive TRAb. RNA was extracted from PBMCs in TRIzol for both TCR sequencing and RNA sequencing. The diagnosis of Graves' disease followed American Thyroid Association guidelines. Patients were recruited from an endocrinology department in Xi'an, China. Each patient gave 8.5 to 9.5 milliliters of peripheral blood, collected in an EDTA anticoagulant tube. Ficoll Paque Plus density gradient separation was used to isolate PBMCs, and no further T cell sorting was done. RNA quality was checked with an Agilent 2100 Bioanalyzer and agarose gel, and concentration with a NanoDrop 2000. Trimming costs V 2 bases and J 4 bases, and their ends lie 11 bases apart. CDR1 and CDR2 are read off the germline V gene (reference sequence) as GTSNPN and SVGIG. From cysteine to phenylalanine, the CDR3 is 13 amino acids long. The DNA shown is the 39-base CDR3, in frame from base 1.

Libraries were built with multiplex PCR. These reads were obtained on an Illumina HiSeq 4000. CDR3 regions were amplified by Arm-PCR with iRepertoire HTBI primers to construct TCR beta libraries. Gel purification was performed on PCR products prior to sequencing. Per the original workflow: Gene usage analysis of CDR3 amino acid clonotypes relied on the 60 or so TRBV and about 15 TRBJ segments identified across samples. COPE and FqMerger were used to merge the filtered high-quality paired reads into contigs. BLAST was used to align contigs to the IMGT TRBV, TRBD and TRBJ reference genes, and CDR3 was defined following IMGT. Highly expanded clones were defined as clonotypes with a frequency above 0.1%. Shannon entropy served as the measure of repertoire diversity, while the Gini coefficient captured V-J evenness. A clonotype was considered public if more than one individual shared it. The public reads were reanalyzed by TCRdb: fastp trimming at Q25, MiXCR alignment, in-frame beta chains only. Rows with one shared CDR3 protein collapse into an entry with the most common genes and DNA. TCRdb, not the original authors, processed these V and J calls. The sample has 500,000 to 700,000 distinct CDR3 sequences on record, around 32% of them singletons. Roughly 46% of the sample goes to the ten largest clones.

As for this clonotype: It lacks a known antigen. Per-base quality was not reported, and no clone a single base away is much larger than it.

This receptor was identified in a female donor with Graves disease. The sample consisted of peripheral blood mononuclear cells (PBMCs), taken when the disease was refractory, from a patient treated with antithyroid drugs. The chain couples TRBV30 to TRBJ1-1; the D gene lacks a confident call. The CDR3 region: CAWSSSQSTEAFF. The DNA sequence reads TGTGCCTGGAGTTCCTCCCAGTCCACTGAAGCTTTCTTT.